Listed below are T cell receptor beta chains from one sample, sequenced in a study of cytomegalovirus exposure and HLA in healthy donors. Sequencing used immunoSEQ multiplex PCR; TCRdb keeps in-frame clones, though not all of them. The data contain some 200,000 clones, about 9% of them singletons. The sample taken for sequencing was PBMCs. Receptors originate from a woman under 40 in good health and CMV-seropositive. Both conserved end residues are part of each CDR3. The D gene is left open where the match is weak. Size is stated for part of the rows, as once, few or many counts, or as a class when the clone is expanded.

TRBJ2-3 . . TRBV10-2 CASSASNWEGTDTQYF TGCGCCAGCAGTGCGTCAAACTGGGAGGGCACAGATACGCAGTATTTT
TRBJ1-1 few . TRBV10-2 CASSENRPTGEAFF TGCGCCAGCAGTGAGAATCGTCCAACGGGTGAAGCTTTCTTT
TRBJ2-2 . TRBD1 TRBV5-4 CASSFQGDTGELFF TGTGCCAGCAGCTTCCAGGGGGACACCGGGGAGCTGTTTTTT
TRBJ1-4 few . TRBV25-1 CASSEAGALGEKLFF TGTGCCAGCAGTGAAGCGGGGGCTTTAGGAGAAAAACTGTTTTTT
TRBJ2-1 few TRBD2 TRBV5-6 CASSPVSGLYNEQFF TGTGCCAGCAGCCCTGTTAGCGGGCTCTACAATGAGCAGTTCTTC
TRBJ2-1 . . TRBV10-2 CASSGTILSYNEQFF TGCGCCAGCAGTGGGACAATCCTCTCCTACAATGAGCAGTTCTTC
TRBJ2-7 few . TRBV9 CASSVALQGYEQYF TGTGCCAGCAGCGTAGCTCTTCAGGGGTACGAGCAGTACTTC
TRBJ2-3 . . TRBV18 CASSPSRTDTQYF TGTGCCAGCTCACCCTCCAGGACAGATACGCAGTATTTT
TRBJ2-2 . . TRBV30 CAWSREANTGELFF TGTGCCTGGAGCAGGGAGGCGAACACCGGGGAGCTGTTTTTT
TRBJ1-1 . . TRBV6-5 CASRMTENTEAFF TGTGCCAGCAGGATGACAGAAAACACTGAAGCTTTCTTT
TRBJ1-1 . . TRBV27 CASSLRGDRTEAFF TGTGCCAGCAGTTTAAGAGGAGATCGGACTGAAGCTTTCTTT
TRBJ1-2 . . TRBV6-5 CASRQDFNYGYTF TGTGCCAGCCGACAGGATTTTAACTATGGCTACACCTTC